This T cell receptor (beta chain) is drawn from a study of early T cells in non-severe SARS-CoV-2 infection. This clonotype was counted ten times or more. There are 16 residues in the CDR3. TCRdb re-derived calls from the 5' RACE reads in MiXCR, one entry per CDR3 protein. Here the sample spans some 57,000 distinct CDR3 sequences, more than 10% being singletons. This TCR came from an adult who was a healthcare worker with PCR-confirmed SARS-CoV-2 infection or an uninfected control (not recorded which). The rearrangement links TRBV21-1 to TRBJ2-3; the table's TRBD1 call for D was not verified on the DNA. TRBV21-1 is a recognized pseudogene. What was sequenced was whole blood. In DNA, the CDR3 is TGTGCCAGCAGCAAGGGCGGCGGATGGGGCACAGATACGCAGTATTTT. The encoded protein is CASSKGGGWGTDTQYF.